This T cell receptor (beta chain) was sequenced in a study of T-cell reconstitution after alpha-beta-depleted transplantation in children. V gave up 3 bases and J gave up 0 bases; unmatched junction bases: 2. The CDR3 is 14 residues long. At least ten counts were recorded for this clonotype. Preparing the TCRbeta library involved the use of unique molecular identifiers. One entry per CDR3 protein results from TCRdb running MiXCR on the PCR reads. This sample has a few hundred thousand distinct CDR3 sequences, with about a tenth found just once. The TCR comes from a human donor who donated a stem cell graft to a child with acute myeloid leukemia. The input for sequencing was PBMCs from the stem cell graft donor, taken from the stem cell graft. The chain employs TRBV12-3 or TRBV12-4 and TRBJ2-7; 7 bases align to TRBD1. The CDR3 DNA follows: TGTGCCAGCAGTTTCGACAGGGACTCCTACGAGCAGTACTTC. Protein sequence: CASSFDRDSYEQYF.